The 8 T cell receptor beta chains listed next were all sequenced from one sample in a study of CD8 T cells in Susac syndrome. Random hexamers were used to reverse transcribe the RNA input (about 0.5 to 1 ug). TCRdb fed the immunoSEQ multiplex PCR reads into MiXCR, producing one record per CDR3 protein. This table holds tens of thousands of distinct CDR3 sequences, approximately 93% found once. Sequenced: CD8+ T cells from PBMCs. These receptors all stem from a human donor in good health.

The gene calls are TRBV7-9 and TRBJ2-2, with 8 bases matching TRBD1. The CDR3 is 16 residues long. The J segment lost 6 bases and the V segment lost 3 bases, leaving 9 bases of the junction unmatched. Germline V gene sequence: CDR1 SEHNR, CDR2 FQNEAQ (reference sequence). The CDR3 bases are TGTGCCAGCAGCTTTTATCCAGGGGGCGTATCCGGGGAGCTGTTTTTT. Protein: CASSFYPGGVSGELFF.

V and J are TRBV7-9 and TRBJ2-1; D not certain. The CDR3 is 13 amino acids. The V end lost 2 bases, the J end lost 6 bases, and 8 bases lay between the germline ends. Germline CDR1 and CDR2: SEHNR and FQNEAQ (reference sequence). The CDR3 region is CASSLSSLNEQFF. The CDR3 coding sequence is TGTGCCAGCAGCTTATCCTCACTCAATGAGCAGTTCTTC.

V gene TRBV19 combines with J gene TRBJ2-3; TRBD1 might be the D (5 bases). Per germline, CDR1 LNHDA and CDR2 SQIVND (reference sequence). The CDR3 totals 15 residues. V lost 8 bases, J lost 6 bases, and 21 bases lay in between. The CDR3 DNA reads TGTGCCAGTCAATCGTCGCCAGGGCATATTGATACGCAGTATTTT. It yields the protein CASQSSPGHIDTQYF. Using reference TRBV19 and TRBJ2-3 for the parts outside the CDR3, the full variable domain is DGGITQSPKYLFRKEGQNVTLSCEQNLNHDAMYWYRQDPGQGLRLIYYSQIVNDFQKGDIAEGYSVSREKKESFPLTVTSAQKNPTAFYLCASQSSPGHIDTQYFGPGTRLTVL.

The chain combines TRBV2 with TRBJ2-7, with a possible D match to TRBD2 (5 bases). Germline CDR1 reads SNHLY; CDR2 reads FYNNEI. Trimming cost V 7 bases and J 7 bases, with 23 bases left between them. The CDR3 extends over 15 amino acids. The CDR3 region has the DNA TGTGCCAGCAAAACCGACCGGGTCCCCCGGGGTGAGCAGTACTTC. It specifies CASKTDRVPRGEQYF.

This clonotype came up once. The chain joins TRBV9 to TRBJ2-1; D is uncertain. The CDR3 contains 15 residues. Germline loops: CDR1 SGDLS, CDR2 YYNGEE. V lost 0 bases and J lost 0, with 7 bases in between. This CDR3 reads CASSVDGGSYNEQFF. DNA of the CDR3: TGTGCCAGCAGCGTAGACGGCGGCTCCTACAATGAGCAGTTCTTC.

The chain has TRBV4-1 and TRBJ2-7, with D unclear. CDR3 size: 17 residues. Germline V gene sequence: CDR1 MGHRA, CDR2 YSYEKL. The V end lost 3 bases, the J end lost 2 bases, and 20 bases lay between the germline ends. CDR3 sequence (DNA): TGCGCCAGCAGCCACCCACCGGGCGACCCCTTCACCTACGAGCAGTACTTC. Protein: CASSHPPGDPFTYEQYF.

The J gene is TRBJ1-3, the V gene TRBV4-1; a weak D match, TRBD1 (5 bases). Trimming took off 1 base at V and 4 bases at J, with 20 bases between the two ends. This CDR3 is built from 18 residues. Germline V gives CDR1 MGHRA, CDR2 YSYEKL. CDR3 in amino acids: CASSQGLAAGRSGNTIYF. The CDR3 DNA follows: TGCGCCAGCAGCCAAGGTCTGGCCGCAGGGAGGTCCGGAAACACCATATATTTT.

The rearrangement joins TRBV2 to TRBJ1-1; a possible D gene is TRBD1 (5 bases). The CDR3 consists of 13 residues. Germline V CDR1 and CDR2: SNHLY, FYNNEI. Trimming shortened V by 1 base and J by 7 bases, and 10 bases separated the two germline ends. CDR3 sequence reads: CASSEVGRFEAFF. In DNA form, the CDR3 reads TGTGCCAGCAGTGAAGTGGGACGCTTTGAAGCTTTCTTT.